Sequencing of this TCR beta chain was carried out in a study of blood T cell repertoires in COVID-19. The wider study: COVID-19 samples from acute and convalescent phases originated in the United States, Italy and Spain. Sources were T cells, B-cell-depleted T cells, or PBMCs; the material itself was cDNA or gDNA.

Per the original methods: Estimation of nucleated cell counts relied on the amplification of reference gene primers. The data were produced by immunoSEQ multiplex PCR, yet TCRdb's version contains in-frame clones alone and is incomplete. That table furnishes V, J and clone size, whereas the DNA furnished D and trimming. The sample has fewer than 500,000 clones; about 85% are singletons. Trimming cost V 3 bases and J 9 bases, with 18 bases left between them. Germline-derived CDR1 and CDR2 are SGHRS and YFSETQ. The CDR3 spans 15 residues. Cohort allocation depended upon clinical history that participants reported.

V usage is TRBV5-1 and J usage is TRBJ1-4; TRBD1 might be the D (6 bases). The sequencing sample was made of PBMCs or T cells enriched from blood (not recorded which). The receptor was derived from a young woman who had recovered from COVID-19. For the CDR3, the DNA is TGCGCCAGCAGCTCGGACAGTTCGTCCCAACAAAAACTGTTTTTT. Its translation is CASSSDSSSQQKLFF. Together with reference TRBV5-1 and TRBJ1-4, the CDR3 gives the full variable domain: KAGVTQTPRYLIKTRGQQVTLSCSPISGHRSVSWYQQTPGQGLQFLFEYFSETQRNKGNFPGRFSGRQFSNSRSEMNVSTLELGDSALYLCASSSDSSSQQKLFFGSGTQLSVL.